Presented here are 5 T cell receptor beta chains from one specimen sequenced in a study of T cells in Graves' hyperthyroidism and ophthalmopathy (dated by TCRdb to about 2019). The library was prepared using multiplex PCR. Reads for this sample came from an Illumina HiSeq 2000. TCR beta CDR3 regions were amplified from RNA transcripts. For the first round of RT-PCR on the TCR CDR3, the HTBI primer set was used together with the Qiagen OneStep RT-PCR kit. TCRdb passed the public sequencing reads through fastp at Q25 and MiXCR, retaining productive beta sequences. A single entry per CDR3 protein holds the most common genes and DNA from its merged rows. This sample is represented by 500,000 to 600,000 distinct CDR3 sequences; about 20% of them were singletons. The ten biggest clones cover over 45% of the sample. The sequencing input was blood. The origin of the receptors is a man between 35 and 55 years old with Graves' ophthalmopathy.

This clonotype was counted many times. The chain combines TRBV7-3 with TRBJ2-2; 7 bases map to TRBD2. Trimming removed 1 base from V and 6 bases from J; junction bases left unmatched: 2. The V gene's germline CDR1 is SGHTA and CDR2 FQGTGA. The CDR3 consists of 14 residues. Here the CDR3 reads CASSLSGSAGELFF. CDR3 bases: TGTGCCAGCAGCTTAAGCGGGAGCGCCGGGGAGCTGTTTTTT. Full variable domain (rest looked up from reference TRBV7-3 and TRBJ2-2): GAGVSQTPSNKVTEKGKYVELRCDPISGHTALYWYRQSLGQGPEFLIYFQGTGAADDSGLPNDRFFAVRPEGSVSTLKIQRTERGDSAVYLCASSLSGSAGELFFGEGSRLTVL.

The CDR3 region is CASSQLGLPETYEQYF. The CDR3 DNA follows: TGCGCCAGCAGCCAACTAGGACTCCCAGAGACCTACGAGCAGTACTTC. The chain uses TRBV4-1 and TRBJ2-7, with D possibly TRBD2 on 5 matching bases. CDR3 length: 16 residues. Trimming took 2 bases from V and 2 from J, leaving 16 bases between them. Germline V gives CDR1 MGHRA, CDR2 YSYEKL.

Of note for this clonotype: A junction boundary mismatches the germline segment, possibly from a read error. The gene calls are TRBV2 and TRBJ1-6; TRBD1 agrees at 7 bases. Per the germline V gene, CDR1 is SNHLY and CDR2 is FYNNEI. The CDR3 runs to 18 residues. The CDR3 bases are TGTGCCAGCAGTCCCCTCCGAAGGCGGACAGGTGATAATTCACCCCCCCACTTT. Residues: CASSPLRRRTGDNSPPHF.

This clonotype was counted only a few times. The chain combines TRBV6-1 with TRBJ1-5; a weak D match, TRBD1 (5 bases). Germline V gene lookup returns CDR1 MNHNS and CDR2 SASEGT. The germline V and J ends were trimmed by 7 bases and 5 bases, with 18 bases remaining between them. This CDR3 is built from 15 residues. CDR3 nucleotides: TGTGCCAGCACCTTATCAGGGCTTCGTCATCAGCCCCAGCATTTT. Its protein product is CASTLSGLRHQPQHF.

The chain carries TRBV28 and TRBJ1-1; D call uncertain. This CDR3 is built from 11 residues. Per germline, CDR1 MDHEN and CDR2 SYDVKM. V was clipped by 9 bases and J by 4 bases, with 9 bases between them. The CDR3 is CASNGPTEAFF. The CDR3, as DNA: TGTGCCAGTAATGGACCCACTGAAGCTTTCTTT.